A selection of T cell receptor beta chains follows, all from one sample in a study. A single record per CDR3 protein comes from TCRdb applying MiXCR to the multiplex PCR reads. The sample lists some 400 distinct CDR3 sequences, about 30% occurring once. Sequences were obtained from tumor-infiltrating Tregs sorted from the breast tumor. The origin of the receptors is a female donor with breast cancer. CDR3s include the opening cysteine and the closing phenylalanine or tryptophan. The D gene is left open where the match is weak. Size is stated for part of the rows, as once, few or many counts, or as a class when the clone is expanded.

d_call: -
cdr3_length: 11
clone_size: -
v_call: TRBV12-3/TRBV12-4
j_call: TRBJ1-2
cdr3_aa: CASGNGGGCIF
cdr3_nt: TGTGCCAGCGGCAATGGTGGCGGCTGCATCTTC

d_call: -
cdr3_length: 14
clone_size: -
v_call: TRBV12-3/TRBV12-4
j_call: TRBJ1-2
cdr3_aa: CASSPGLYPLATPF
cdr3_nt: TGTGCCAGCAGCCCAGGACTGTATCCTCTGGCTACACCGTTC

d_call: TRBD1
cdr3_length: 15
clone_size: large
v_call: TRBV12-5
j_call: TRBJ1-2
cdr3_aa: CASARHLDRGYGYTF
cdr3_nt: TGTGCTAGTGCCCGGCACCTGGACAGGGGCTATGGCTACACCTTC

d_call: -
cdr3_length: 15
clone_size: -
v_call: TRBV12-3/TRBV12-4
j_call: TRBJ1-2
cdr3_aa: CASSFPREPNYGYTF
cdr3_nt: TGTGCCAGCAGTTTCCCGAGGGAACCGAACTATGGCTACACCTTC

d_call: -
cdr3_length: 11
clone_size: medium-sized
v_call: TRBV12-3/TRBV12-4
j_call: TRBJ1-2
cdr3_aa: CASSLNYGYTF
cdr3_nt: TGTGCCAGCAGTTTAAACTATGGCTACACCTTC

d_call: -
cdr3_length: 16
clone_size: medium-sized
v_call: TRBV12-3/TRBV12-4
j_call: TRBJ1-2
cdr3_aa: CASSFTTGRRNYGYTF
cdr3_nt: TGTGCCAGCAGTTTTACTACAGGGAGGCGAAATTATGGCTACACCTTC

d_call: -
cdr3_length: 15
clone_size: -
v_call: TRBV12-3/TRBV12-4
j_call: TRBJ1-2
cdr3_aa: CASSLSGQVRDGYTF
cdr3_nt: TGTGCCAGCAGTCTCTCGGGCCAAGTCAGGGATGGCTACACCTTC

d_call: -
cdr3_length: 14
clone_size: -
v_call: TRBV12-3/TRBV12-4
j_call: TRBJ1-2
cdr3_aa: CASSRDGERYGHTF
cdr3_nt: TGTGCCAGCAGCCGGGACGGGGAACGATATGGCCACACCTTC

d_call: -
cdr3_length: 17
clone_size: large
v_call: TRBV12-3/TRBV12-4
j_call: TRBJ1-2
cdr3_aa: CASSLGSAPRRAYGYTF
cdr3_nt: TGTGCCAGCAGTTTAGGGTCAGCACCCCGTCGGGCTTATGGCTACACCTTC

d_call: -
cdr3_length: 12
clone_size: large
v_call: TRBV12-3/TRBV12-4
j_call: TRBJ1-2
cdr3_aa: CASSLRRYGYTF
cdr3_nt: TGTGCCAGCAGTTTGAGACGGTATGGCTACACCTTC

d_call: -
cdr3_length: 11
clone_size: -
v_call: TRBV12-3/TRBV12-4
j_call: TRBJ1-2
cdr3_aa: CASRANYGYIF
cdr3_nt: TGTGCCAGCAGAGCTAACTATGGCTACATCTTC

d_call: TRBD1
cdr3_length: 15
clone_size: large
v_call: TRBV12-3/TRBV12-4
j_call: TRBJ1-2
cdr3_aa: CASSPRDSSGGGYTF
cdr3_nt: TGTGCCAGCAGTCCTCGGGACAGCTCTGGAGGAGGCTACACCTTC

d_call: -
cdr3_length: 15
clone_size: large
v_call: TRBV12-3/TRBV12-4
j_call: TRBJ1-2
cdr3_aa: CASSRFRTLLDGYTF
cdr3_nt: TGTGCCAGCAGTAGGTTCCGGACCCTCCTTGATGGCTACACCTTC

d_call: TRBD1
cdr3_length: 14
clone_size: large
v_call: TRBV12-3/TRBV12-4
j_call: TRBJ1-2
cdr3_aa: CASSRDRGDYGYTF
cdr3_nt: TGTGCCAGCAGCAGGGACAGGGGCGACTATGGCTACACCTTC

d_call: -
cdr3_length: 13
clone_size: large
v_call: TRBV12-3/TRBV12-4
j_call: TRBJ1-2
cdr3_aa: CASSSGENYGYTF
cdr3_nt: TGTGCCAGCAGTTCTGGTGAGAACTATGGCTACACCTTC

d_call: -
cdr3_length: 15
clone_size: hyperexpanded
v_call: TRBV12-3/TRBV12-4
j_call: TRBJ1-2
cdr3_aa: CASSFPGGDDYGYTF
cdr3_nt: TGTGCCAGCAGTTTCCCCGGAGGGGATGACTATGGCTACACCTTC

d_call: -
cdr3_length: 16
clone_size: medium-sized
v_call: TRBV12-3/TRBV12-4
j_call: TRBJ1-2
cdr3_aa: CASSPGGEGSNYGYTF
cdr3_nt: TGTGCCAGCAGCCCCGGAGGGGAGGGTTCTAACTATGGCTACACCTTC

d_call: -
cdr3_length: 19
clone_size: many
v_call: TRBV12-3/TRBV12-4
j_call: TRBJ1-2
cdr3_aa: CASSFSRFRSRPGRYGYTF
cdr3_nt: TGTGCCAGCAGCTTTTCCAGGTTCAGGAGCCGCCCGGGTCGTTATGGCTACACCTTC

d_call: -
cdr3_length: 12
clone_size: medium-sized
v_call: TRBV12-3/TRBV12-4
j_call: TRBJ1-2
cdr3_aa: CASSWRTYGYTF
cdr3_nt: TGTGCCAGCAGTTGGAGGACCTATGGCTACACCTTC

d_call: -
cdr3_length: 13
clone_size: hyperexpanded
v_call: TRBV12-3/TRBV12-4
j_call: TRBJ1-2
cdr3_aa: CASSQTVSSGYTF
cdr3_nt: TGTGCCAGCAGCCAGACTGTATCCTCTGGCTACACCTTC

d_call: -
cdr3_length: 15
clone_size: medium-sized
v_call: TRBV12-3/TRBV12-4
j_call: TRBJ1-2
cdr3_aa: CASRLLAGSSDGYTF
cdr3_nt: TGTGCCAGCCGGTTGTTGGCGGGATCCTCTGATGGCTACACCTTC

d_call: -
cdr3_length: 10
clone_size: large
v_call: TRBV12-5
j_call: TRBJ1-2
cdr3_aa: CASGSYGYTF
cdr3_nt: TGTGCTAGTGGTTCCTATGGCTACACCTTC

d_call: -
cdr3_length: 14
clone_size: few
v_call: TRBV12-3/TRBV12-4
j_call: TRBJ1-2
cdr3_aa: CASSSPGRDDGYTF
cdr3_nt: TGTGCCAGCAGTTCGCCCGGGAGGGATGATGGCTACACCTTC

d_call: -
cdr3_length: 13
clone_size: -
v_call: TRBV12-3/TRBV12-4
j_call: TRBJ1-2
cdr3_aa: CASSSYRACGYTF
cdr3_nt: TGTGCCAGCAGTTCTTACAGGGCATGTGGCTACACCTTC

d_call: -
cdr3_length: 14
clone_size: few
v_call: TRBV12-3/TRBV12-4
j_call: TRBJ1-2
cdr3_aa: CASSSARGAGGYTF
cdr3_nt: TGTGCCAGCAGTTCGGCGAGGGGCGCGGGTGGCTACACCTTC

d_call: -
cdr3_length: 13
clone_size: large
v_call: TRBV12-3/TRBV12-4
j_call: TRBJ1-2
cdr3_aa: CASRPGGTFGYTF
cdr3_nt: TGTGCCAGCAGACCTGGCGGGACATTTGGCTACACCTTC

d_call: -
cdr3_length: 10
clone_size: large
v_call: TRBV12-3/TRBV12-4
j_call: TRBJ1-2
cdr3_aa: CATRFGDYTF
cdr3_nt: TGTGCCACCAGATTCGGGGACTACACCTTC

d_call: -
cdr3_length: 15
clone_size: large
v_call: TRBV12-3/TRBV12-4
j_call: TRBJ1-2
cdr3_aa: CASSFGVLRFYGYTF
cdr3_nt: TGTGCCAGCAGCTTCGGGGTGCTGCGCTTCTATGGCTACACCTTC

d_call: TRBD1
cdr3_length: 14
clone_size: -
v_call: TRBV12-3/TRBV12-4
j_call: TRBJ1-2
cdr3_aa: CASSRDRGDYSYTF
cdr3_nt: TGTGCCAGCAGCAGGGACAGGGGCGACTACAGCTACACCTTC

d_call: -
cdr3_length: 11
clone_size: medium-sized
v_call: TRBV12-3/TRBV12-4
j_call: TRBJ1-2
cdr3_aa: CASSEGHGYTF
cdr3_nt: TGTGCCAGCAGCGAGGGGCATGGCTACACCTTC

d_call: -
cdr3_length: 13
clone_size: large
v_call: TRBV12-3/TRBV12-4
j_call: TRBJ1-2
cdr3_aa: CASSFVIAGGYTF
cdr3_nt: TGTGCCAGCAGTTTCGTGATCGCCGGTGGCTACACCTTC

d_call: -
cdr3_length: 13
clone_size: -
v_call: TRBV12-3/TRBV12-4
j_call: TRBJ1-2
cdr3_aa: CASSLPGRNGYTF
cdr3_nt: TGTGCCAGTAGTTTACCAGGGAGGAATGGCTACACCTTC

d_call: -
cdr3_length: 14
clone_size: -
v_call: TRBV12-3/TRBV12-4
j_call: TRBJ1-2
cdr3_aa: CASSQTGSSGDYTF
cdr3_nt: TGTGCCAGTAGTCAGACCGGGTCCTCGGGAGACTACACCTTC

d_call: -
cdr3_length: 19
clone_size: medium-sized
v_call: TRBV12-3/TRBV12-4
j_call: TRBJ1-2
cdr3_aa: CASSLARRIMGPGTYSYTF
cdr3_nt: TGTGCCAGCAGTTTAGCTAGGCGGATCATGGGTCCAGGAACCTATAGCTACACCTTC

d_call: -
cdr3_length: 13
clone_size: large
v_call: TRBV12-3/TRBV12-4
j_call: TRBJ1-2
cdr3_aa: CASSLTQGYGYTF
cdr3_nt: TGTGCCAGCAGTTTAACACAGGGTTATGGCTACACCTTC

d_call: -
cdr3_length: 12
clone_size: large
v_call: TRBV12-3/TRBV12-4
j_call: TRBJ1-2
cdr3_aa: CASSAVIYGYTF
cdr3_nt: TGTGCCAGCAGTGCGGTGATCTATGGCTACACCTTC

d_call: -
cdr3_length: 12
clone_size: large
v_call: TRBV12-3/TRBV12-4
j_call: TRBJ1-2
cdr3_aa: CASSTGLHGYTF
cdr3_nt: TGTGCCAGCAGTACAGGGTTGCATGGCTACACCTTC

d_call: -
cdr3_length: 12
clone_size: -
v_call: TRBV12-3/TRBV12-4
j_call: TRBJ1-2
cdr3_aa: CASGLDRYGHTF
cdr3_nt: TGTGCCAGCGGTTTAGATCGGTATGGCCACACCTTC

d_call: -
cdr3_length: 14
clone_size: few
v_call: TRBV12-3/TRBV12-4
j_call: TRBJ1-2
cdr3_aa: CASSYAPLRHGYTF
cdr3_nt: TGTGCCAGCAGTTACGCCCCACTTCGCCATGGCTACACCTTC

d_call: TRBD1
cdr3_length: 14
clone_size: medium-sized
v_call: TRBV12-3/TRBV12-4
j_call: TRBJ1-2
cdr3_aa: CASSLGQGNYGYTF
cdr3_nt: TGTGCCAGCAGTTTAGGACAGGGGAACTATGGCTACACCTTC

d_call: -
cdr3_length: 12
clone_size: hyperexpanded
v_call: TRBV12-3/TRBV12-4
j_call: TRBJ1-2
cdr3_aa: CASSPTGRGYTF
cdr3_nt: TGTGCCAGCAGTCCCACTGGGAGAGGCTACACCTTC

d_call: TRBD1
cdr3_length: 15
clone_size: medium-sized
v_call: TRBV12-3/TRBV12-4
j_call: TRBJ1-2
cdr3_aa: CASSPRDSSRGGYTF
cdr3_nt: TGTGCCAGCAGTCCTCGGGACAGCTCTAGGGGAGGCTACACCTTC

d_call: -
cdr3_length: 14
clone_size: large
v_call: TRBV12-3/TRBV12-4
j_call: TRBJ1-2
cdr3_aa: CASSLSSPNYGYTF
cdr3_nt: TGTGCCAGCAGTTTAAGCAGCCCTAACTATGGCTACACCTTC

d_call: -
cdr3_length: 12
clone_size: large
v_call: TRBV12-3/TRBV12-4
j_call: TRBJ1-2
cdr3_aa: CASSLRGDGYTF
cdr3_nt: TGTGCCAGCAGTTTAAGAGGGGATGGCTACACCTTC

d_call: -
cdr3_length: 11
clone_size: medium-sized
v_call: TRBV12-3/TRBV12-4
j_call: TRBJ1-2
cdr3_aa: CASSREHGYTF
cdr3_nt: TGTGCCAGCAGCAGGGAGCATGGCTACACCTTC

d_call: -
cdr3_length: 15
clone_size: hyperexpanded
v_call: TRBV12-3/TRBV12-4
j_call: TRBJ1-2
cdr3_aa: CASSLPQSVHYGYTF
cdr3_nt: TGTGCCAGCAGTTTACCCCAGTCGGTGCACTATGGCTACACCTTC

d_call: -
cdr3_length: 13
clone_size: -
v_call: TRBV12-3/TRBV12-4
j_call: TRBJ1-2
cdr3_aa: CASSPEADYGYTF
cdr3_nt: TGTGCCAGCAGTCCCGAGGCTGACTATGGCTACACCTTC

d_call: -
cdr3_length: 14
clone_size: hyperexpanded
v_call: TRBV12-3/TRBV12-4
j_call: TRBJ1-2
cdr3_aa: CASLGKSKSYGYTF
cdr3_nt: TGTGCCAGTTTGGGGAAATCTAAGTCGTATGGCTACACCTTC